This TCR beta chain was sequenced in a study of T cell changes during pregnancy in multiple sclerosis. The data were produced by immunoSEQ multiplex PCR, yet TCRdb's version contains in-frame clones alone and is incomplete. This sample has just over 80,000 clones; around 96% occur once, and the top ten carry more than 0.85%. This CDR3 has 11 residues. Per the germline V gene, CDR1 is DFQATT and CDR2 is SNEGSKA (reference sequence). The ends were cut back, 6 bases at V and 5 bases at J, with 8 bases in the middle. V is TRBV20-1 and J is TRBJ2-1; no clear D gene. Source: peripheral blood, taken in the second trimester of pregnancy. The TCR was taken from a female donor with multiple sclerosis, enrolled in a pregnancy study. The CDR3 sequence: CSAFLDNEQFF. The CDR3 DNA sequence: TGCAGTGCCTTTCTTGACAATGAGCAGTTCTTC.